This T cell receptor (beta chain) was found in a study of blood T cell repertoires in COVID-19. Whole-study context: The origin of the acute and convalescent COVID-19 samples was the United States, Italy and Spain. T cells, B-cell-depleted T cells, or PBMCs provided the cDNA or gDNA that served as material.

This clone was counted once. Sequencing used immunoSEQ multiplex PCR; TCRdb keeps in-frame clones, though not all of them. The data hold 60,000 to 90,000 clones, with over 75% observed a single time. The CDR3 runs to 18 residues. Germline V gives CDR1 SGHTS, CDR2 YDEGEE. Trimming removed 4 bases from V and 8 bases from J; junction bases left unmatched: 18. The receptor was isolated from a woman aged 80 or over with acute or convalescent COVID-19. The specimen was peripheral blood. The chain has TRBV5-8 and TRBJ1-2, with 12 nucleotides matching TRBD1. CDR3 in DNA: TGTGCCAGCAGCAAACGCCGGGACAGGGGGCGAGACCTTCGGGGCTACACCTTC. The encoded protein is CASSKRRDRGRDLRGYTF.